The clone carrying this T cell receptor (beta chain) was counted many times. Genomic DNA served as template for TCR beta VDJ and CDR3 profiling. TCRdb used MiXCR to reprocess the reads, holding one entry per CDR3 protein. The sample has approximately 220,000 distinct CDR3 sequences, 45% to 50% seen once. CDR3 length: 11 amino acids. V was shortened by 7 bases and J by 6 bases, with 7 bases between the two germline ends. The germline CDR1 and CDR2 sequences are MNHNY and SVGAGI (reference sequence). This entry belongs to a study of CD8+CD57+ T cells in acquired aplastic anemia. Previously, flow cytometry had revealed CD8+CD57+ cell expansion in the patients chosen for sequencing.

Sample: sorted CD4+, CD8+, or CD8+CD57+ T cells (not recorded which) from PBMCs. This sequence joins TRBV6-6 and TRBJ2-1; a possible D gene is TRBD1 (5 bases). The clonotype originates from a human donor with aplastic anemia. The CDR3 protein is CASIQGNEQFF. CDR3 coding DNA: TGTGCCAGCATTCAGGGCAATGAGCAGTTCTTC.